This T cell receptor beta chain was captured in a study of response to subunit inactivated influenza vaccine. Notes on the study in general: Researchers suggested that each seasonal influenza vaccination recruits few new T cells.

TCRdb itself ran the RT-PCR reads through MiXCR, one entry per CDR3 protein. The sample includes just under 250,000 distinct CDR3 sequences, 12% of them seen just once. For this clonotype: Its target is not known.

J gave up 2 bases and V 4 bases, and 7 bases lay outside the gene matches. Germline V gives CDR1 SGHRS, CDR2 YFSETQ. The CDR3 has 16 amino acids. The J gene is TRBJ2-2, the V gene TRBV5-1, with 8 positions matching TRBD1. The TCR was taken from a man aged 50 or older who received an inactivated influenza vaccine. The starting material was non-naive T cells sorted from PBMCs, obtained 14 days before vaccination. The CDR3 here is CASSGGTGPNTGELFF. The CDR3 DNA reads as TGCGCCAGCAGCGGGGGGACAGGACCTAACACCGGGGAGCTGTTTTTT.